The 17 T cell receptor beta chains presented below share a single source sample, sequenced in a study of shared clonotypes between healthy human individuals. CD45RO-negative, CCR7-positively selected cells formed the naive CD8 fraction, excluding terminally differentiated effector memory CD45RA+ cells. Assay: immunoSEQ multiplex PCR; the TCRdb copy retains only in-frame clones and omits some. The repertoire holds approximately 1.9 million clones, with roughly 95% as singletons. The sequenced sample was naive CD8+ T cells from PBMCs. These receptors were collected from a man aged 18 to 30 in good health. Some clones in this sample may be carry-over from other donors' samples.

The V gene is TRBV7-3, the J gene TRBJ2-3; 7 bases map to TRBD1. Trimming took 4 bases from V and 7 from J; bases not matched to a gene: 8. This CDR3 contains 14 residues. Germline-derived CDR1 and CDR2 are SGHTA and FQGTGA. The CDR3 region is CASSSTGEWNTQYF. The DNA of the CDR3 is TGTGCCAGCAGCTCAACAGGGGAATGGAATACGCAGTATTTT.

The chain uses TRBV9 and TRBJ2-1, with 8 bases aligning to TRBD1. After removal of 2 bases from V and 8 bases from J, the junction contained 6 bases not matched to a gene. This CDR3 has 14 amino acids. Germline V lookup: CDR1 SGDLS, CDR2 YYNGEE. The CDR3 sequence is CASSVTGGWYEQFF. CDR3 coding DNA: TGTGCCAGCAGCGTTACAGGGGGGTGGTATGAGCAGTTCTTC.

The CDR3 region has the DNA TGTGCCAGCACCATGTGGCAGACGAACACCGGGGAGCTGTTTTTT. As protein: CASTMWQTNTGELFF. This chain connects TRBV27 to TRBJ2-2; D is ambiguous. Trimming removed 7 bases from V and 0 bases from J, with 12 bases in between. Per the germline V gene, CDR1 is MNHEY and CDR2 is SMNVEV (reference sequence). CDR3 length equals 15 residues.

J is TRBJ2-6 and V is TRBV19; a weak D match, TRBD2 (6 bases). CDR3 length: 17 residues. Germline CDR1 is LNHDA and CDR2 is SQIVND (reference sequence). V was clipped by 10 bases and J by 1 base, with 20 bases between them. The DNA of the CDR3 is TGTGCCACAACCCAATACCGCGGGGTATCTGGGGCCAACGTCCTGACTTTC. As protein: CATTQYRGVSGANVLTF.

The rearrangement links TRBV7-9 to TRBJ2-5, with unresolved D. The CDR3 sequence is 14 residues long. Between the trimmed V and J ends, which lost 1 base and 4 bases, there was a span of 10 bases. CDR1 is SEHNR, CDR2 FQNEAQ, per germline (reference sequence). CDR3 amino acids: CASSLVSVGETQYF. The CDR3 DNA reads TGTGCCAGCAGCTTAGTCAGCGTTGGAGAGACCCAGTACTTC.

The chain combines TRBV10-1 with TRBJ1-5, with a tentative D call TRBD1 (5 bases). Germline V lookup: CDR1 WNHNN, CDR2 SYGVQD (reference sequence). Trimming removed 4 bases from V and 0 bases from J, with 10 bases in between. This CDR3 is built from 15 residues. The CDR3, as DNA: TGCGCCAGCAGTGCCCGACAGAATAGCAATCAGCCCCAGCATTTT. It yields the protein CASSARQNSNQPQHF.

The genes are TRBV11-1 and TRBJ2-7, with 9 bases that match TRBD1. This CDR3 has 16 amino acids. The V and J ends lost 5 bases and 1 base, in that order; junction bases with no gene match: 9. Germline values: CDR1 SGHAT, CDR2 FQDESV (reference sequence). The CDR3, as DNA: TGTGCCAGCAGCCAAACCTGGACAGGGGTTTCCTACGAGCAGTACTTC. It is translated as CASSQTWTGVSYEQYF.

The J gene is TRBJ2-3, the V gene TRBV15; 8 bases map to TRBD2. V shed 5 bases and J 3 bases; nucleotides not matched to a gene: 10. There are 16 residues in the CDR3. The germline CDR1 and CDR2 sequences are LNHNV and YYDKDF (reference sequence). CDR3 coding DNA: TGTGCCACCAGCGATGGAGCGGGAGATCCGACAGATACGCAGTATTTT. Amino acid sequence: CATSDGAGDPTDTQYF.

V usage is TRBV29-1 and J usage is TRBJ2-1; a weak D match, TRBD2 (6 bases). Trimming shortened V by 7 bases and J by 7 bases, and 14 bases separated the two germline ends. Germline V gene data show CDR1 as SQVTM and CDR2 as ANQGSEA. The CDR3 has 12 amino acids. As DNA, the CDR3 is TGCAGCGCTGGGGACTGGGGGAATGAGCAGTTCTTC. This codes for CSAGDWGNEQFF.

This rearrangement joins TRBV29-1 to TRBJ1-2, with unresolved D. V lost 7 bases and J lost 8, with 20 bases in between. CDR1 SQVTM and CDR2 ANQGSEA come from the germline V gene. CDR3 length: 13 amino acids. The CDR3 DNA reads as TGCAGCGGGCACGGAGGAACGTCGAGCGGCTACACCTTC. As protein: CSGHGGTSSGYTF.

Concerning this clone: Additional DNA sequences in this sample encode the identical CDR3. The gene calls are TRBV7-9 and TRBJ2-7; D uncertain. V lost 5 bases and J 0 bases, leaving 14 bases between the germline ends. CDR1 is SEHNR and CDR2 is FQNEAQ in the germline V gene (reference sequence). The CDR3 is made up of 15 amino acids. The CDR3 sequence: CASSPRSGSSYEQYF. The CDR3 DNA reads TGTGCCAGCAGCCCGCGGTCCGGAAGCTCCTACGAGCAGTACTTC.

V gene TRBV28 combines with J gene TRBJ2-7; tentatively, D is TRBD1 (6 bases). The V and J ends lost 8 bases and 5 bases respectively, with 13 bases between them. The germline V gene encodes CDR1 MDHEN and CDR2 SYDVKM. This CDR3 contains 12 residues. This CDR3 is CASGSPGDEQYF. The CDR3 DNA is TGTGCCAGCGGGAGCCCAGGGGACGAGCAGTACTTC.

The chain employs TRBV28 and TRBJ2-2; the D gene is possibly TRBD2 (5 bases). The V end was cut by 2 bases, the J end by 6 bases, with 16 bases between. In germline, CDR1 is MDHEN, CDR2 SYDVKM. This CDR3 contains 16 residues. The CDR3 nucleotides read TGTGCCAGCAGTTTAGTCGGGGAGAGTGTCGCCGGGGAGCTGTTTTTT. This translates into CASSLVGESVAGELFF.

This chain joins TRBV5-4 and TRBJ1-2; TRBD1 might be the D (5 bases). This CDR3 has 15 residues. Trimming removed 4 bases from V and 5 bases from J, with 18 bases in between. Looked up from germline, CDR1 is SGHNT and CDR2 is YYREEE (reference sequence). The CDR3 DNA follows: TGTGCCAGCAGCCCAGGGTCGGGGAGTAGGTATGGCTACACCTTC. It yields the protein CASSPGSGSRYGYTF. Full variable domain (rest looked up from reference TRBV5-4 and TRBJ1-2): ETGVTQSPTHLIKTRGQQVTLRCSSQSGHNTVSWYQQALGQGPQFIFQYYREEENGRGNFPPRFSGLQFPNYSSELNVNALELDDSALYLCASSPGSGSRYGYTFGSGTRLTVV.

J is TRBJ2-1 and V is TRBV25-1; a possible D gene is TRBD2 (6 bases). The CDR3 has 16 amino acids. Trimming stripped 6 bases from V and 3 bases from J, with 18 bases between. Germline-derived CDR1 and CDR2 are MGHDK and SYGVNS. CDR3 in DNA: TGTGCCAGCAGGGGGCGGGACCGCAGTATCTACAATGAGCAGTTCTTC. Translating gives CASRGRDRSIYNEQFF.

The genes are TRBV19 and TRBJ1-2; unclear D gene. V was shortened by 4 bases and J by 7 bases, with 16 bases between the two germline ends. This CDR3 has 14 amino acids. CDR1 and CDR2 from the germline V gene are LNHDA and SQIVND (reference sequence). This CDR3 is CASSTLPVGGGYTF. Here the CDR3 DNA reads TGTGCCAGTAGTACCCTACCAGTTGGTGGTGGCTACACCTTC.

This clone has just one count. The chain recombines TRBV9 with TRBJ2-7, with 14 bases that match TRBD2. V gave up 3 bases and J gave up 0 bases; unmatched junction bases: 11. The CDR3 has 19 amino acids. Germline CDR1 and CDR2: SGDLS and YYNGEE. This CDR3 reads CASSGPSGLAGESSYEQYF. The CDR3 DNA reads TGTGCCAGCAGCGGACCGTCGGGACTAGCGGGGGAAAGCTCCTACGAGCAGTACTTC.